The 8 T cell receptor beta chains below were found in one sample sequenced in a study of blood T cell repertoires in COVID-19. Libraries were prepared by immunoSEQ multiplex PCR; TCRdb keeps only in-frame clonotypes and omits some of them. The table shows approximately 54,000 clones, with 85% to 95% occurring only once. The sequenced sample was peripheral blood. The receptor source for this set is a man aged 45-60 years with acute or convalescent COVID-19.

This clone was counted once. A read error may account for a junction end that differs from germline. V gene TRBV5-1 combines with J gene TRBJ1-2; TRBD1 might be the D (5 bases). The CDR3 consists of 12 residues. The V gene's germline CDR1 is SGHRS and CDR2 YFSETQ. The CDR3 loop reads CASSLGKAGYSF. CDR3 nucleotides: TGCGCCAGCAGCTTGGGAAAGGCAGGGTATTCCTTC.

V gene TRBV7-2 combines with J gene TRBJ2-3; 9 positions agree with TRBD2. V was clipped by 0 bases and J by 13 bases; unmatched bases: 5. Germline V lookup: CDR1 SGHTA, CDR2 FQGNSA. This CDR3 spans 13 amino acids. The CDR3 region is CASSLAGTSYEYF. The CDR3 nucleotides are TGTGCCAGCAGCTTAGCCGGGACTAGCTATGAGTATTTT.

The chain recombines TRBV9 with TRBJ2-3, with a tentative D call TRBD1 (5 bases). V dropped 4 bases and J dropped 4 bases, with 7 bases sitting between them. CDR1 is SGDLS and CDR2 is YYNGEE in the germline V gene. There are 12 residues in the CDR3. DNA for the CDR3: TGTGCCAGCAGCCCACAGGCAGATACGCAGTATTTT. Protein sequence: CASSPQADTQYF.

The chain combines TRBV7-9 with TRBJ2-5, with 7 bases matching TRBD1. The CDR3 loop spans 13 amino acids. CDR1 SEHNR and CDR2 FQNEAQ come from the germline V gene (reference sequence). V lost 6 bases to trimming and J lost 4 bases; unmatched junction nucleotides: 5. CDR3 protein: CASRPQGRETQYF. The DNA of the CDR3 is TGTGCCAGCAGACCACAGGGGCGAGAGACCCAGTACTTC.

V and J are TRBV6-5 and TRBJ2-3; weak D call: TRBD1 (6 bases). The CDR3 is made up of 13 amino acids. Trimming cost V 6 bases and J 4 bases, with 11 bases left between them. Germline CDR1 is MNHEY and CDR2 is SVGAGI. The DNA for the CDR3 is TGTGCCAGCAGAAAGCGGACAGCAGATACGCAGTATTTT. Amino acids: CASRKRTADTQYF.

This clone was picked up a small number of times. The J gene is TRBJ1-2, the V gene TRBV9; 12 positions agree with TRBD1. In germline, CDR1 is SGDLS, CDR2 YYNGEE. The junction had 6 bases not matched to a gene; V was cut back by 0 bases and J by 6 bases. The CDR3 consists of 16 residues. The CDR3, as DNA: TGTGCCAGCAGCGTAGGACCGGGACAGGGGGCGGATGGCTACACCTTC. Its translation: CASSVGPGQGADGYTF.

This chain uses TRBV6-2 or TRBV6-3 with TRBJ1-2, with TRBD1 matching 7 bases. J was trimmed by 1 base and V by 5 bases; bases with no gene match: 1. There are 13 residues in the CDR3. Looked up from germline, CDR1 is MNHEY and CDR2 is SVGEGT. Here the CDR3 reads CASSRDSNYGYTF. For the CDR3, the DNA is TGTGCCAGCAGTCGGGACAGTAACTATGGCTACACCTTC.

CDR3 nucleotide sequence: TGCGCCAGCAGCTTGGCCTGGGGACAGGGCTACGAGCAGTACTTC. The encoded protein is CASSLAWGQGYEQYF. This rearrangement joins TRBV5-1 to TRBJ2-7; 9 bases are a match to TRBD1. The CDR3 runs 15 residues. J was trimmed by 3 bases and V by 0 bases; bases with no gene match: 4. Germline-derived CDR1 and CDR2 are SGHRS and YFSETQ.